The source of this TCR beta chain is a study of T-cell memory formation after mild COVID-19. Study-level points and caveats: Pre-infection memory carried some responding clones, suggesting that cross-reactive memory joined.

About this clonotype itself: Its specificity is unknown.

Amplification by 5'RACE using constant-segment primers produced TCR alpha and TCR beta cDNA libraries that carried sample barcodes and UMIs. TCRdb re-analysed the 5' RACE reads in MiXCR, keeping a single row per CDR3 protein. The sample contains roughly 600,000 distinct CDR3 sequences, about a sixth of which appear only once. V was shortened by 0 bases and J by 4 bases, with 13 bases between the two germline ends. The V gene's germline CDR1 is DFQATT and CDR2 SNEGSKA (reference sequence). The length of the CDR3 is 15 residues. Specimen: PBMCs or a T cell subset sorted from them (not recorded which). The sequence was obtained from an adult woman who had mild COVID-19 (a few samples of this study predate the infection). Cell type and time point are not known. The J gene is TRBJ1-5, the V gene TRBV20-1; a possible D gene is TRBD1 (6 bases). The CDR3 spells CSARDLDSPNQPQHF. DNA of the CDR3: TGCAGTGCTAGAGACTTGGACAGCCCTAATCAGCCCCAGCATTTT.